Below, 15 T cell receptor beta chains from the same sample are listed, as sequenced in a study of blood T cells in healthy people across ages. PCR was performed a second time for about 7 to 12 cycles using a sample-barcoded 5' primer and a J-beta primer mix. TCRdb passed the 5' RACE reads through MiXCR, listing each CDR3 protein once. The sample carries 1.5 million to 2 million distinct CDR3 sequences, 28% recorded once. The source material was blood. The receptors originated from a woman under 40 in good health.

The J gene is TRBJ2-1, the V gene TRBV20-1; possibly TRBD1 for D (7 bases). The CDR3 has 16 amino acids. V lost 0 bases and J lost 5, with 17 bases in between. CDR1 is DFQATT and CDR2 is SNEGSKA in the germline V gene (reference sequence). The CDR3 nucleotides are TGCAGTGCTAGAGATAGGGGGCGGGACATCAACAATGAGCAGTTCTTC. It specifies CSARDRGRDINNEQFF.

V and J are TRBV18 and TRBJ1-5; 7 nucleotides agree with TRBD1. Germline lookup yields CDR1 KGHSH and CDR2 LQKENI. The J segment lost 4 bases and the V segment lost 0 bases, leaving 6 bases of the junction unmatched. The CDR3 is 16 amino acids. The CDR3 sequence is CASSPPTGARNQPQHF. CDR3 nucleotide sequence: TGTGCCAGCTCACCACCCACAGGGGCCAGGAATCAGCCCCAGCATTTT.

The V and J genes are TRBV5-1 and TRBJ1-5; 7 bases align to TRBD1. CDR1 SGHRS and CDR2 YFSETQ come from the germline V gene. Unmatched junction bases numbered 10, after V lost 6 bases and J lost 7 bases. The CDR3 totals 14 residues. CDR3 protein: CASTQGTPGQPQHF. The DNA for the CDR3 is TGCGCCAGCACACAGGGGACGCCGGGGCAGCCCCAGCATTTT. Drawing the rest from reference TRBV5-1 and TRBJ1-5, the complete variable domain is KAGVTQTPRYLIKTRGQQVTLSCSPISGHRSVSWYQQTPGQGLQFLFEYFSETQRNKGNFPGRFSGRQFSNSRSEMNVSTLELGDSALYLCASTQGTPGQPQHFGDGTRLSIL.

In its sample, this clonotype was seen a few times. The genes are TRBV7-2 and TRBJ2-1; TRBD2 aligns across 14 bases. The junction had 5 bases not matched to a gene; V was cut back by 5 bases and J by 8 bases. The germline V gene has CDR1 SGHTA and CDR2 FQGNSA. This CDR3 comprises 15 residues. CDR3 nucleotide sequence: TGTGCCAGCAGCCACCGACTAGCGGGAGGGTATGAGCAGTTCTTC. Its protein product is CASSHRLAGGYEQFF.

This clonotype was observed many times. This chain joins TRBV29-1 and TRBJ2-5; D is undetermined. Trimming left V 7 bases short and J 4 bases short, with 13 bases between. From germline, CDR1 is SQVTM and CDR2 ANQGSEA. The CDR3 spans 12 residues. As DNA, the CDR3 is TGCAGCGCGTCGCGGAAAGGAGAGACCCAGTACTTC. Amino acids: CSASRKGETQYF.

This clonotype was seen ten or more times. The chain employs TRBV6-5 and TRBJ1-4; D is ambiguous. There are 14 residues in the CDR3. V was pared by 2 bases and J by 0 bases, with 4 bases between. Germline lookup yields CDR1 MNHEY and CDR2 SVGAGI. Here the CDR3 DNA reads TGTGCCAGCAGTTACGGTGCAACTAATGAAAAACTGTTTTTT. It yields the protein CASSYGATNEKLFF.

In its sample, this clonotype was seen a few times. The chain has TRBV2 and TRBJ2-1; 7 bases agree with TRBD2. The CDR3 length is 14 residues. CDR1 SNHLY and CDR2 FYNNEI come from the germline V gene. V lost 5 bases, J lost 4 bases, and 5 bases stayed unmatched. In DNA form, the CDR3 reads TGTGCCAGCAGTCGATCAGCGGGGTACAATGAGCAGTTCTTC. This gives the protein CASSRSAGYNEQFF.

This clonotype was observed at least ten times. The chain links TRBV20-1 to TRBJ1-2; no clear D. This CDR3 region has 15 residues. V gave up 1 base and J gave up 3 bases, with 15 bases separating them. Germline lookup yields CDR1 DFQATT and CDR2 SNEGSKA (reference sequence). The CDR3 sequence: CSARVGEKGDYGYTF. CDR3 nucleotide sequence: TGCAGTGCTAGAGTCGGAGAAAAAGGAGACTATGGCTACACCTTC.

The rearrangement uses TRBV7-2 and TRBJ2-4; 12 bases line up with TRBD2. The J call may not be correct, given that the DNA end is closer to TRBJ2-7. The CDR3 length is 18 residues. CDR1 is SGHTA and CDR2 is FQGNSA in the germline V gene. The CDR3 nucleotides read TGTGCCAGCAGCTTAAAGGCTAGCGGGAGGGCCTATAACCACGAGCAGTACTTC. It codes for CASSLKASGRAYNHEQYF.

V and J are TRBV28 and TRBJ2-4, with D possibly TRBD2 on 5 matching bases. The CDR3 has 13 residues. Trimming took 11 bases from V and 3 from J, leaving 14 bases between them. CDR1 is MDHEN and CDR2 is SYDVKM in the germline V gene. Written as DNA, the CDR3 is TGTGCCCACCGTAACCGGGACAAAAACATTCAGTACTTC. Its protein product is CAHRNRDKNIQYF.

J is TRBJ2-3 and V is TRBV5-1, with 12 bases lining up with TRBD2. CDR1 and CDR2 from the germline V gene are SGHRS and YFSETQ. Trimming took 0 bases from V and 6 from J; bases not matched to a gene: 5. CDR3 length equals 16 residues. CDR3 nucleotides: TGCGCCAGCAGCTTGGTGGGACTAGCGGGCCCGGATACGCAGTATTTT. This codes for CASSLVGLAGPDTQYF.

In this sample, this clonotype turned up a few times. An end of the junction does not agree with germline; a read error may underlie this. The CDR3 sequence: CASSYSRAGGYNVQFF. CDR3 DNA: TGTGCCAGCAGTTACTCTAGAGCGGGGGGGTACAATGTGCAGTTCTTC. J is TRBJ2-1 and V is TRBV6-6; 10 bases match TRBD2. This CDR3 has 16 residues. Looked up from germline, CDR1 is MNHNY and CDR2 is SVGAGI (reference sequence).

In DNA form, the CDR3 reads TGTGCCAGCAGCTCGAAGGGACTAGCCTACGAGCAGTACTTC. This gives the protein CASSSKGLAYEQYF. The V gene is TRBV7-2, the J gene TRBJ2-7; TRBD2 agrees at 8 bases. This CDR3 has 14 amino acids. Per the germline V gene, CDR1 is SGHTA and CDR2 is FQGNSA. The V and J ends lost 4 bases and 2 bases, in that order; junction bases with no gene match: 4.

The table lists this clonotype with many counts. J is TRBJ2-1 and V is TRBV29-1, with 7 bases identical to TRBD2. This CDR3 has 14 amino acids. After removal of 4 bases from V and 4 bases from J, the junction contained 7 bases not matched to a gene. Germline V lookup: CDR1 SQVTM, CDR2 ANQGSEA. CDR3 nucleotides: TGCAGCGTTGTTGCGGGAGATTCGTACAATGAGCAGTTCTTC. It yields the protein CSVVAGDSYNEQFF.

For this clonotype: A much larger clone differs by one base, so this may be a read error. The chain uses TRBV12-3 or TRBV12-4 and TRBJ2-1, with D possibly matching TRBD2 (5 bases). V was pared by 6 bases and J by 13 bases, with 22 bases between. The length of the CDR3 is 14 residues. This chain's CDR3 is CASSPPLGVATQFF. The CDR3, as DNA: TGTGCCAGCAGCCCACCCCTTGGGGTAGCGACCCAGTTCTTC.